The 20 T cell receptor beta chains reported below all come from one sample, sequenced in a study of CD8+ T cells in alopecia areata. After isolation, RNA underwent reverse transcription to generate cDNA as the sequencing template. Profiling relied on immunoSEQ multiplex PCR, and the TCRdb table lists in-frame clones only, not all of them. The sample yields over 200,000 clones, about three fifths seen once. Sequenced here: CD4+ T cells sorted from blood, sampled at week 0. All receptors come from a human donor with alopecia areata.

This chain connects TRBV27 to TRBJ1-1, with D unclear. The germline V gene encodes CDR1 MNHEY and CDR2 SMNVEV (reference sequence). This CDR3 contains 13 residues. The V end was cut by 1 base, the J end by 4 bases, with 7 bases between. The CDR3 loop reads CASSLFSSTEAFF. In nucleotides, the CDR3 is TGTGCCAGCAGTTTATTTTCCAGCACTGAAGCTTTCTTT.

This clone was picked up a small number of times. This chain uses TRBV5-1 with TRBJ2-7; the D gene could be TRBD1 or TRBD2 (5 bases each). V was cut by 0 bases and J by 5 bases, with 15 bases left in between. There are 15 residues in the CDR3. Germline lookup yields CDR1 SGHRS and CDR2 YFSETQ. The CDR3 coding sequence is TGCGCCAGCAGCTTGGTGGGTTCCGAGGGGAACGAGCAGTACTTC. Translation: CASSLVGSEGNEQYF.

This sequence joins TRBV6-6 and TRBJ2-7, with TRBD1 matching over 9 bases. In germline, CDR1 is MNHNY, CDR2 SVGAGI (reference sequence). The ends lost 5 bases at V and 3 bases at J; junction bases unmatched: 8. This CDR3 is built from 15 residues. CDR3 protein: CASSNPGQGSYEQYF. In nucleotides, the CDR3 is TGTGCCAGCAGTAACCCGGGACAGGGAAGCTACGAGCAGTACTTC.

This chain links TRBV30 with TRBJ1-2; D unresolved. Looked up from germline, CDR1 is GTSNPN and CDR2 is SVGIG (reference sequence). The ends were cut back, 2 bases at V and 5 bases at J, with 9 bases in the middle. The CDR3 totals 12 residues. The CDR3 reads CAWSSRTYGYTF. The CDR3 DNA is TGTGCCTGGAGTTCGAGGACTTATGGCTACACCTTC.

The V and J genes are TRBV5-4 and TRBJ2-1; D gene ambiguous. CDR1 SGHNT and CDR2 YYREEE come from the germline V gene (reference sequence). This CDR3 is 14 amino acids long. The V end was cut by 3 bases, the J end by 5 bases, with 12 bases between. For the CDR3, the DNA is TGTGCCAGCAGCTCCTATGGACGCCACAATGAGCAGTTCTTC. This codes for CASSSYGRHNEQFF.

The rearrangement links TRBV30 to TRBJ2-5, with 8 bases fitting TRBD2. This CDR3 is built from 14 residues. The trim removed 2 bases at V and 5 bases at J, leaving 7 bases unmatched. Germline CDR1 and CDR2: GTSNPN and SVGIG (reference sequence). CDR3 DNA sequence: TGTGCCTGGAGTCTGTGGCGGGAGGCCGAGACCCAGTACTTC. This gives the protein CAWSLWREAETQYF.

The table lists this clone with a few counts. V gene TRBV10-3 combines with J gene TRBJ2-5; maybe TRBD1 (6 bases). V dropped 0 bases and J dropped 5 bases, with 13 bases sitting between them. Germline V CDR1 and CDR2: ENHRY, SYGVKD. This CDR3 comprises 15 residues. In DNA, the CDR3 is TGTGCCATCAGTGAGTCGACAGGTAGCCCCGAGACCCAGTACTTC. Its translation is CAISESTGSPETQYF.

This clone was found a few times. The chain's CDR3 is CASSQTQVTDTQYF. The CDR3 coding sequence is TGCGCCAGCAGCCAAACCCAGGTCACAGATACGCAGTATTTT. The chain links TRBV4-1 to TRBJ2-3; no clear D gene. Germline loops: CDR1 MGHRA, CDR2 YSYEKL. V was clipped by 2 bases and J by 2 bases, with 8 bases between them. The CDR3 is made up of 14 amino acids.

This chain uses TRBV6-5 with TRBJ1-5; the match to TRBD1 covers 8 bases. The CDR3 length is 14 residues. The V gene end was trimmed by 7 bases and the J gene end by 5 bases; junction bases not matched to a gene: 7. Germline CDR1 reads MNHEY; CDR2 reads SVGAGI. The CDR3 region is CASNDRGSDQPQHF. Written as DNA, the CDR3 is TGTGCCAGCAATGACAGGGGTTCGGATCAGCCCCAGCATTTT.

V and J are TRBV30 and TRBJ2-5; tentatively, D is TRBD1 or TRBD2 (6 bases each). With 0 bases removed from V and 4 bases from J, the gap between germline ends came to 15 bases. Germline assignment: CDR1 GTSNPN and CDR2 SVGIG (reference sequence). This CDR3 region has 15 residues. Here the CDR3 reads CAWSVLTGRLETQYF. CDR3 in DNA: TGTGCCTGGAGTGTTCTCACAGGGAGGTTAGAGACCCAGTACTTC.

The gene calls are TRBV11-3 and TRBJ2-1, with D unclear. This CDR3 is built from 16 residues. From germline, CDR1 is SGHNT and CDR2 YENEEA. Trimming pared 0 bases from V and 4 bases from J, leaving 13 bases between. The CDR3 is CASSLDQFRAYNEQFF. CDR3 DNA: TGTGCCAGCAGCTTAGATCAATTTAGGGCGTACAATGAGCAGTTCTTC. Using reference TRBV11-3 and TRBJ2-1 for the parts outside the CDR3, the full variable domain is EAGVVQSPRYKIIEKKQPVAFWCNPISGHNTLYWYLQNLGQGPELLIRYENEEAVDDSQLPKDRFSAERLKGVDSTLKIQPAELGDSAVYLCASSLDQFRAYNEQFFGPGTRLTVL.

The chain employs TRBV7-3 and TRBJ2-1, with D possibly TRBD2 on 5 matching bases. V was pared by 1 base and J by 0 bases, with 7 bases between. This CDR3 is built from 15 residues. Germline assignment: CDR1 SGHTA and CDR2 FQGTGA. The CDR3 sequence is CASSLMGSSYNEQFF. CDR3 DNA sequence: TGTGCCAGCAGCTTAATGGGGAGCTCCTACAATGAGCAGTTCTTC.

The chain is built from TRBV7-2 and TRBJ2-3; the D is unclear. The V gene lost 8 bases and the J gene lost 6 bases, with 24 bases spanning the gap. The CDR3 extends over 16 amino acids. CDR1 and CDR2 from the germline V gene are SGHTA and FQGNSA. The CDR3 DNA sequence: TGTGCCAGCGGTTTTCGCGCAACTCCATTTGCGGATACGCAGTATTTT. Encoded protein: CASGFRATPFADTQYF.

This clone was observed a handful of times. In the same sample, other DNA sequences code for this CDR3. CDR3 nucleotides: TGTGCCAGCAGGCAGGGGCCCTACGAGCAGTACTTC. Residues: CASRQGPYEQYF. The chain uses TRBV28 and TRBJ2-7; D might be TRBD1 (6 bases). There are 12 residues in the CDR3. Trimming removed 6 bases at V and 2 bases at J, with 8 bases between. Looked up from germline, CDR1 is MDHEN and CDR2 is SYDVKM.

The chain has TRBV4-1 and TRBJ2-7; 10 bases align to TRBD2. Germline loops: CDR1 MGHRA, CDR2 YSYEKL. This CDR3 has 13 amino acids. V lost 4 bases, J lost 7 bases, and 4 bases stayed unmatched. The CDR3 region has the DNA TGCGCCAGCAGCCGAGCGGGGGGGTTAGAGCAGTACTTC. As protein: CASSRAGGLEQYF.

The chain joins TRBV6-5 to TRBJ1-2, with 10 bases matching TRBD1. The CDR3 runs to 15 residues. The germline V gene has CDR1 MNHEY and CDR2 SVGAGI. Germline trimming cut 5 bases from V and 5 bases from J; bases unmatched to any gene: 8. Here the CDR3 DNA reads TGTGCCAGCAGTCCCGGGACAGGGGATCGGTATGGCTACACCTTC. This translates into CASSPGTGDRYGYTF.

The chain joins TRBV10-3 to TRBJ1-1; D possibly corresponds to TRBD1 (6 bases). Germline V gene sequence: CDR1 ENHRY, CDR2 SYGVKD. This CDR3 region has 17 residues. V lost 4 bases, J lost 0 bases, and 18 bases lay in between. The CDR3 here is CAISASTGNNMNTEAFF. For the CDR3, the DNA is TGTGCCATCAGTGCTTCTACAGGGAACAACATGAACACTGAAGCTTTCTTT.

This clone was found a few times. The chain links TRBV19 to TRBJ2-3; D unresolved. The CDR3 runs to 13 residues. Trimming removed 6 bases from V and 4 bases from J, with 11 bases in between. CDR1 LNHDA and CDR2 SQIVND come from the germline V gene (reference sequence). The CDR3 spells CASSRIGADTQYF. Written as DNA, the CDR3 is TGTGCCAGTAGCCGGATTGGCGCAGATACGCAGTATTTT.

The rearrangement links TRBV2 to TRBJ2-1; the match to TRBD2 covers 16 bases. Losses at the gene ends were 9 bases for V and 5 bases for J; bases not matched to a gene: 10. Germline V gene data show CDR1 as SNHLY and CDR2 as FYNNEI. The CDR3 sequence is 17 residues long. The CDR3 protein is CASRPGLAGGLDNEQFF. For the CDR3, the DNA is TGTGCCAGTAGACCGGGACTAGCGGGGGGGCTGGACAATGAGCAGTTCTTC.

V and J are TRBV7-9 and TRBJ2-1; D call uncertain. Germline lookup yields CDR1 SEHNR and CDR2 FQNEAQ (reference sequence). V lost 2 bases to trimming and J lost 9 bases, with 8 bases between them. The CDR3 runs 12 residues. The CDR3 reads CASSLTDSEQFF. The CDR3 DNA sequence: TGTGCCAGCAGCTTAACAGATTCTGAGCAGTTCTTC.